These T cell receptor beta chains were read from a single sample in a study of blood T cell repertoires in COVID-19. TCRdb's copy holds only in-frame clones and misses some; the assay was immunoSEQ multiplex PCR. The profile covers roughly 300,000 clones, with approximately 84% appearing a single time and over 1.3% taken by the ten largest. Sequenced input: peripheral blood. These receptors were taken from a human donor with COVID-19, enrolled during active disease. The donor label of this sample is uncertain. CDR3s include the opening cysteine and the closing phenylalanine or tryptophan. Only some rows state a clone size, as once, few, many or a class for expanded clones.

CDR3aa,v_gene,abundance,len,j_gene
CASSPLAGAYTGELFF,TRBV28,NA,16,TRBJ2-2
CASSASGQGVSRGVTQYF,TRBV7-2,NA,18,TRBJ2-3
CASSFSQGYEQYF,TRBV27,NA,13,TRBJ2-7
CASSYGTGVQPQHF,TRBV6-2/TRBV6-3,few,14,TRBJ1-5
CASSARLAGARGLSYNEQFF,TRBV27,NA,20,TRBJ2-1
CASSRNRVEETQYF,TRBV11-2,few,14,TRBJ2-5
CASSYERRETDTQYF,TRBV6-2/TRBV6-3,NA,15,TRBJ2-3
CASSKGLVGINTGELFF,TRBV21-1,NA,17,TRBJ2-2
CASSIPRDYGYTF,TRBV19,NA,13,TRBJ1-2
CASRDSGTYNEQFF,TRBV5-6,once,14,TRBJ2-1
CSVISGSNPPTDTQYF,TRBV29-1,NA,16,TRBJ2-3
CATSIAGPMNTEAFF,TRBV15,NA,15,TRBJ1-1
CGQGDETQYF,TRBV6-5,NA,10,TRBJ2-5
CASSYGQGGQGGEKLFF,TRBV11-2,NA,17,TRBJ1-4
CAWSGGLSNQPQHF,TRBV30,NA,14,TRBJ1-5
CASINLMNTEAFF,TRBV19,NA,13,TRBJ1-1
CASTPGAGYGYTF,TRBV6-6,few,13,TRBJ1-2
CASSPDRGIEQYF,TRBV11-2,NA,13,TRBJ2-7
CASSPPASGTYNEQFF,TRBV18,NA,16,TRBJ2-1
CASRLTGDVTDTQYF,TRBV19,NA,15,TRBJ2-3
CASSIGGTGASGEQFF,TRBV19,few,16,TRBJ2-1
CAWAGGAGSNQPQHF,TRBV30,NA,15,TRBJ1-5
CSVGFGTGNQPQHF,TRBV29-1,NA,14,TRBJ1-5
CASRRSAGGTGELFF,TRBV9,NA,15,TRBJ2-2
CASKLRGGQIYEQYF,TRBV6-6,NA,15,TRBJ2-7